Following are 16 T cell receptor beta chains from one sample sequenced in a study of regulatory T cells in long-lasting Graves disease. The time point was: newly diagnosed GD, antithyroid drugs for less than 3 months. RNA extracted from PBMCs served as the sequencing template. Construction of TCR beta libraries relied on iRepertoire HTBI primers and on Arm-PCR targeting CDR3 regions. TCRdb re-called the multiplex PCR reads with MiXCR, one entry per CDR3 protein. The data contain approximately 440,000 distinct CDR3 sequences, about 17% of them seen just once; the ten biggest clones take up 12%. These data were likewise used in another study, on T cells in Graves' hyperthyroidism and ophthalmopathy.

The source was peripheral blood mononuclear cells (PBMCs), collected at new diagnosis, from a patient treated with antithyroid drugs. Receptors were obtained from a man aged 35 to 55 with Graves disease.

This clonotype was recorded at least ten times. V usage is TRBV5-1 and J usage is TRBJ2-7; 11 bases line up with TRBD2. CDR1 and CDR2 from the germline V gene are SGHRS and YFSETQ. CDR3 size: 15 residues. With 4 bases clipped from V and 3 bases from J, the junction kept 6 bases outside the gene matches. In nucleotides, the CDR3 is TGCGCCAGCAGCAAACTAGCGGGAGAAAACTACGAGCAGTACTTC. The encoded protein is CASSKLAGENYEQYF. Looking up the rest from reference TRBV5-1 and TRBJ2-7 gives the full variable domain: KAGVTQTPRYLIKTRGQQVTLSCSPISGHRSVSWYQQTPGQGLQFLFEYFSETQRNKGNFPGRFSGRQFSNSRSEMNVSTLELGDSALYLCASSKLAGENYEQYFGPGTRLTVT.

This clonotype was counted at least ten times. The rearrangement links TRBV20-1 to TRBJ2-1; 11 positions match TRBD2. From germline, CDR1 is DFQATT and CDR2 SNEGSKA (reference sequence). V dropped 6 bases and J dropped 8; count of bases not matched to a gene: 12. This CDR3 spans 15 amino acids. CDR3 amino acids: CSALISGRASDEQFF. CDR3 nucleotides: TGCAGTGCGCTCATTAGCGGGAGGGCCAGCGATGAGCAGTTCTTC.

This clonotype was counted at least ten times. The chain combines TRBV28 with TRBJ2-2; D perhaps matches TRBD1 (5 bases). This CDR3 is 15 amino acids long. The V gene lost 5 bases and the J gene lost 3 bases, with 13 bases spanning the gap. Germline lookup yields CDR1 MDHEN and CDR2 SYDVKM. CDR3 loop: CASSGADRDTGELFF. The CDR3 DNA sequence: TGTGCCAGCAGTGGAGCCGACAGAGACACCGGGGAGCTGTTTTTT.

This clonotype has a count of ten or more. The chain joins TRBV20-1 to TRBJ2-5; no clear D gene. This CDR3 spans 15 amino acids. In germline, CDR1 is DFQATT, CDR2 SNEGSKA (reference sequence). V lost 1 base, J lost 5 bases, and 17 bases lay in between. CDR3 sequence (DNA): TGCAGTGCTAGAGCCCTCCCTCGTGTGGATGAGACCCAGTACTTC. It specifies CSARALPRVDETQYF.

This clonotype was counted a few times. With a much larger clone just one base away, this may be a read error. The genes are TRBV2 and TRBJ2-1, with D perhaps being TRBD1 or TRBD2 (5 bases each). Germline CDR1 and CDR2: SNHLY and FYNNEI. The CDR3 is made up of 15 amino acids. V shed 7 bases and J shed 3 bases, with 16 bases lying between them. CDR3 nucleotide sequence: TGTGCCAGCAACCCGGGACCACTTATCTACAATGAGCAGTTCTTC. Its protein product is CASNPGPLIYNEQFF.

This clonotype occurred many times. The V call is TRBV28, the J call TRBJ2-5; 7 nucleotides align to TRBD2. The V and J ends lost 7 bases and 0 bases, in that order; junction bases with no gene match: 8. This CDR3 has 15 amino acids. Germline loops: CDR1 MDHEN, CDR2 SYDVKM. As DNA, the CDR3 is TGTGCCAGCACGCGTGCGGGAGATAACCAAGAGACCCAGTACTTC. This gives the protein CASTRAGDNQETQYF.

This clonotype occurred many times. The chain has TRBV5-1 and TRBJ2-2, with 7 bases matching TRBD1. The CDR3 has 16 amino acids. Germline trimming cut 5 bases from V and 1 base from J; bases unmatched to any gene: 8. Germline CDR1 and CDR2: SGHRS and YFSETQ. CDR3 in amino acids: CASRSFGTVNTGELFF. The CDR3 region has the DNA TGCGCCAGCAGATCCTTCGGGACAGTGAACACCGGGGAGCTGTTTTTT.

In this sample, this clonotype turned up many times. The rearrangement uses TRBV28 and TRBJ2-3; 14 bases line up with TRBD2. Germline trimming cut 6 bases from V and 4 bases from J; bases unmatched to any gene: 6. The CDR3 is 16 residues long. Germline V gives CDR1 MDHEN, CDR2 SYDVKM. The CDR3 region has the DNA TGTGCCAGCAGCCTAGGACTAGCGGGAGGTTCAGATACGCAGTATTTT. Its protein is CASSLGLAGGSDTQYF.

This clonotype was counted many times. V usage is TRBV18 and J usage is TRBJ2-1; 8 positions agree with TRBD2. Germline V lookup: CDR1 KGHSH, CDR2 LQKENI. This CDR3 comprises 16 residues. V trimming: 5 bases; J trimming: 0 bases; junction bases outside the gene matches: 6. Here the CDR3 DNA reads TGTGCCAGCTCAGCAACTAGCGGCAGCTCCTACAATGAGCAGTTCTTC. Protein sequence: CASSATSGSSYNEQFF.

This clonotype was seen ten or more times. This rearrangement joins TRBV28 to TRBJ2-7; the match to TRBD1 covers 7 bases. Losses at the gene ends were 4 bases for V and 5 bases for J; bases not matched to a gene: 11. The CDR3 spans 15 residues. Germline CDR1 is MDHEN and CDR2 is SYDVKM. CDR3 coding DNA: TGTGCCAGCAGTTCCGCCGGGACAGCGCTAAACGAGCAGTACTTC. It translates to CASSSAGTALNEQYF. The variable domain in full, completed from reference TRBV28 and TRBJ2-7, reads DVKVTQSSRYLVKRTGEKVFLECVQDMDHENMFWYRQDPGLGLRLIYFSYDVKMKEKGDIPEGYSVSREKKERFSLILESASTNQTSMYLCASSSAGTALNEQYFGPGTRLTVT.

In this sample, this clonotype turned up many times. The chain uses TRBV7-2 and TRBJ2-1; 8 bases align to TRBD2. There are 17 residues in the CDR3. The germline V gene encodes CDR1 SGHTA and CDR2 FQGNSA. Trimming took 2 bases from V and 5 from J; bases not matched to a gene: 11. CDR3 loop: CASSLRVASGLDNEQFF. CDR3 DNA: TGTGCCAGCAGCTTAAGGGTCGCTAGCGGGCTTGACAATGAGCAGTTCTTC.

This clonotype showed up many times. This CDR3 reads CATNRDGLRNQPQHF. The CDR3 coding sequence is TGTGCCACTAACCGAGATGGGTTGCGCAATCAGCCCCAGCATTTT. The genes are TRBV28 and TRBJ1-5; no definite D call. V was shortened by 10 bases and J by 2 bases, with 18 bases between the two germline ends. The CDR3 spans 15 residues. Germline loops: CDR1 MDHEN, CDR2 SYDVKM.

This clonotype was seen only a few times. This sequence joins TRBV5-1 and TRBJ2-7; D may correspond to TRBD1 or TRBD2 (5 bases each). The CDR3 totals 15 residues. V lost 4 bases to trimming and J lost 3 bases, with 17 bases between them. The germline CDR1 and CDR2 sequences are SGHRS and YFSETQ. This CDR3 reads CASSPARDAGYEQYF. The CDR3 DNA is TGCGCCAGCAGCCCGGCCCGGGACGCCGGCTACGAGCAGTACTTC.

This clonotype came up many times. CDR3 in DNA: TGTGCCAGCAGCAAAATAGCGGGAGGGAACAATGAGCAGTTCTTC. Amino acid sequence: CASSKIAGGNNEQFF. This chain connects TRBV11-3 to TRBJ2-1, with TRBD2 identical over 11 bases. The CDR3 totals 15 residues. Germline CDR1 and CDR2: SGHNT and YENEEA. Losses at the gene ends were 5 bases for V and 5 bases for J; bases not matched to a gene: 5. Looking up the rest from reference TRBV11-3 and TRBJ2-1 gives the full variable domain: EAGVVQSPRYKIIEKKQPVAFWCNPISGHNTLYWYLQNLGQGPELLIRYENEEAVDDSQLPKDRFSAERLKGVDSTLKIQPAELGDSAVYLCASSKIAGGNNEQFFGPGTRLTVL.

This clonotype was seen a few times. The chain has TRBV20-1 and TRBJ1-5, with D perhaps matching TRBD1 (6 bases). Trimming pared 6 bases from V and 3 bases from J, leaving 12 bases between. The CDR3 extends over 13 amino acids. In germline, CDR1 is DFQATT, CDR2 SNEGSKA (reference sequence). The CDR3 region is CSAGGQNNQPQHF. CDR3 nucleotides: TGCAGTGCGGGGGGGCAGAACAATCAGCCCCAGCATTTT.

This clonotype turned up a few times. The CDR3 DNA is TGCGCCAGCAGCTTGGATCCAGCAGACTCTGGAAACACCATATATTTT. This sequence encodes CASSLDPADSGNTIYF. The chain recombines TRBV5-1 with TRBJ1-3; D is unclear. The CDR3 length is 16 residues. From germline, CDR1 is SGHRS and CDR2 YFSETQ. V gave up 0 bases and J gave up 0 bases, with 10 bases separating them.